The clone carrying this T cell receptor beta chain was picked up one time. V was clipped by 2 bases and J by 3 bases, with 5 bases between them. This CDR3 is 12 amino acids long. CDR1 is SGHVS and CDR2 is FQNEAQ in the germline V gene. Living in roughly 23 US areas, the participants were between 18 and 89 years of age. This sample is drawn from a study of blood T cell repertoires in COVID-19. Study context: Some COVID-19 samples were acute and others convalescent; all came from the United States, Italy and Spain. The cDNA or gDNA used as material had been derived from T cells, B-cell-depleted T cells, or PBMCs.

Methods used by the authors: Amplifying reference gene primers gave estimates of nucleated cell counts. Clones were sequenced by immunoSEQ multiplex PCR, and TCRdb holds only the in-frame ones, with some missing. V, J and clone size are those of that table, while D and trimming were read from the DNA. This table has around 170,000 clones, about 82% appearing once. The specimen sequenced was PBMCs or T cells enriched from blood (not recorded which). This clonotype was obtained from a woman aged 25 to 39 who had recovered from COVID-19. The chain is built from TRBV7-8 and TRBJ2-7, with D perhaps TRBD2 (5 bases). The CDR3, as DNA: TGTGCCAGCAGCTTAACTAGCTACGAGCAGTACTTC. The encoded protein is CASSLTSYEQYF.